Presented here are 6 T cell receptor beta chains from one specimen sequenced in a study of naive and memory T cell subsets. The beta constant-region primer was an equimolar mix of two oligonucleotides covering TRBC1 and TRBC2. Nested alpha and beta constant-region primers with the SP2 primer drove four PCR rounds on ligated cDNA. Via MiXCR, TCRdb re-called the UMI-ligation and nested PCR reads, giving one row per CDR3 protein. The sample gives roughly 99,000 distinct CDR3 sequences, around 10% of which show up once; roughly 0.13% is in the top ten. Study observations and caveats: Naive repertoires, especially CD8, held a few larger clonotypes, possibly memory cells re-expressing CD45RA.

What these receptors recognize is not known. Material for sequencing was naive CD4+ T cells from blood. Receptors were obtained from a human donor in good health.

This clonotype was detected once. The chain is built from TRBV5-6 and TRBJ2-1, with D tentatively TRBD1 or TRBD2 (6 bases each). The CDR3 has 17 residues. Trimming stripped 3 bases from V and 3 bases from J, with 19 bases between. Germline assignment: CDR1 SGHDT and CDR2 YYEEEE. The CDR3 DNA is TGTGCCAGCAGCTCCCACTCGGGGGCCCTCAGCTACAATGAGCAGTTCTTC. Amino acids: CASSSHSGALSYNEQFF.

This clonotype was counted many times. The chain combines TRBV6-2 or TRBV6-3 with TRBJ2-1; 7 bases align to TRBD2. CDR1 is MNHEY, CDR2 SVGEGT, per germline. There are 16 residues in the CDR3. Losses at the gene ends were 2 bases for V and 2 bases for J; bases not matched to a gene: 6. The DNA of the CDR3 is TGTGCCAGCAGTTACGAAGCGGGGCGCGCCTACAATGAGCAGTTCTTC. The encoded protein is CASSYEAGRAYNEQFF.

The rearrangement uses TRBV29-1 and TRBJ2-7; no clear D. V was cut by 4 bases and J by 3 bases, with 10 bases left in between. The CDR3 runs 12 residues. Germline V gene data show CDR1 as SQVTM and CDR2 as ANQGSEA. Here the CDR3 DNA reads TGCAGCGTTGCCTCAGGTTTCTACGAGCAGTACTTC. The encoded protein is CSVASGFYEQYF.

The chain has TRBV12-3 or TRBV12-4 and TRBJ2-5; D gene uncertain. The CDR3 consists of 15 residues. V lost 6 bases and J lost 4, with 18 bases in between. The CDR3 nucleotides are TGTGCCAGCAGCCTCCAAGTGGGCTTAAGAGAGACCCAGTACTTC. It codes for CASSLQVGLRETQYF.

This clonotype was seen at least ten times. The chain uses TRBV5-1 and TRBJ2-6; perhaps TRBD1 as D (5 bases). Germline CDR1 is SGHRS and CDR2 is YFSETQ. V was pared by 4 bases and J by 2 bases, with 7 bases between. This CDR3 spans 14 amino acids. The CDR3 loop reads CASSQGPGANVLTF. The DNA for the CDR3 is TGCGCCAGCAGCCAGGGTCCTGGGGCCAACGTCCTGACTTTC.

The J gene is TRBJ2-7, the V gene TRBV7-2, with 7 positions matching TRBD1. Trimming at V came to 5 bases and at J to 3 bases, leaving 4 bases not matched to a gene. The CDR3 contains 13 residues. Germline V gives CDR1 SGHTA, CDR2 FQGNSA. CDR3 DNA: TGTGCCAGCAGCCGGGGACAGTTCTACGAGCAGTACTTC. Protein product: CASSRGQFYEQYF.